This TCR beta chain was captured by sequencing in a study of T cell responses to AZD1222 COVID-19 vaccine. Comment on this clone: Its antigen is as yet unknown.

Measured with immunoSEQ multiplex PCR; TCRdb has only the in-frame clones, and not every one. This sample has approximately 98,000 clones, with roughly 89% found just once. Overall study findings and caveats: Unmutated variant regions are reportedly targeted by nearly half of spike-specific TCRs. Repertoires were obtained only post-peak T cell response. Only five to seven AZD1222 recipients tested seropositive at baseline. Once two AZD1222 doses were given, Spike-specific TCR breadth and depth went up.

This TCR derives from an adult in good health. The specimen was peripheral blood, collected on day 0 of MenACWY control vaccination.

The CDR3 sequence is CASSRDIELWRPTF. The CDR3 DNA follows: TGTGCCAGCAGCAGGGACATAGAACTCTGGCGACCTACCTTC. This chain joins TRBV5-4 and TRBJ1-2; D perhaps matches TRBD1 (6 bases). Germline CDR1 reads SGHNT; CDR2 reads YYREEE (reference sequence). The V end lost 4 bases, the J end lost 14 bases, and 24 bases lay between the germline ends. The CDR3 runs 14 residues.